The clone carrying this TCR gamma chain came up a few times. It differs at one base from a far larger clone, so likely a read error. CDR1 is GITISATS, CDR2 ISYDGTV, per germline (reference sequence). J gave up 4 bases and V 3 bases, and 0 bases lay outside the gene matches. The CDR3 runs to 15 residues. This entry is derived from a study of gamma-delta chains in newborns, infants, children. About the study: Innate gammadelta T cells reportedly expand polyclonally right after birth, driven by microbial exposure, per the title.

TCRdb redid the clone calls on the reads with CATT. This table holds around 220 gamma-chain clones, just over 20% found once. This chain connects TRGV9 to TRGJP. TCRdb is silent on the J gene; assignment here came from matching the DNA to germline. Sequencing was performed on blood. The TCR comes from a child who was a newborn, infant or young child, either healthy, febrile or measles-vaccinated (not recorded which). The CDR3 loop reads CALWEQELGKKIKVF. Written as DNA, the CDR3 is TGTGCCTTGTGGGAGCAAGAGTTGGGCAAAAAAATCAAGGTATTT.